Here is one TCR beta chain with its context. No antigen is known for it. This table comes from immunoSEQ multiplex PCR, and its TCRdb copy is limited to in-frame clones, with some not included. The data show around 10,000 clones, with approximately 68% seen just once and 14% held by the top ten. This entry belongs to a study of CD4+ T cells in melanoma. Trimming removed 3 bases at V and 3 bases at J, with 15 bases between. The length of the CDR3 is 15 residues. Germline CDR1 reads SGHAT; CDR2 reads FQNNGV. Study results and caveats: CD8+ T cell, macrophage and B cell function reportedly correlated with neoantigen-specific CD4+ T cells. Diverse differentiation states were reported for melanoma neoantigen-specific CD4+ T cells.

Sequencing input: cells from a culture (not recorded whether cultured in vitro). The J gene is TRBJ2-7, the V gene TRBV11-2; unclear D gene. The sequence derives from a human donor with melanoma. The CDR3: CASSFEVGRSYEQYF. The CDR3 bases are TGTGCCAGCAGCTTTGAGGTCGGGCGGAGCTACGAGCAGTACTTC.